This T cell receptor beta chain came from a study of shared clonotypes between healthy human individuals. General study results and limits: Measured sharing among donors was expected to vary with sequencing depth. Specimens sampled were limited to blood, with tissue repertoires likely differing.

Unsorted PBMC replicate PCRs drew on roughly 280 ng DNA, representing tens of thousands of T cell genomes. TCRdb's copy holds only in-frame clones and misses some; the assay was immunoSEQ multiplex PCR. The sample carries roughly 490,000 clones, about three quarters recorded once. None of the donors, who were healthy HIV-negative adults, had recently had acute infections or vaccinations. Turning to this clone: What it binds is not known. Other DNA variants within this sample encode the same CDR3.

The origin of this receptor is a middle-aged woman in good health. Some clones in this sample may be carry-over from other donors' samples. Specimen: PBMCs.

CDR3 coding DNA: TGTGCCAGCAGCTTGGTTAGCGGGGGGAGCTCCTACAATGAGCAGTTCTTC. It yields the protein CASSLVSGGSSYNEQFF. The chain uses TRBV7-2 and TRBJ2-1, with 10 bases matching TRBD2. In germline, CDR1 is SGHTA, CDR2 FQGNSA. The CDR3 has 17 amino acids. V lost 3 bases, J lost 0 bases, and 5 bases stayed unmatched.